This TCR beta chain originates from a study of TIL therapy for anti-PD-1-resistant metastatic lung cancer. Study summary: Median tumor PD-L1 proportion score was about 6%. Most patients had lung adenocarcinoma.

The immunoSEQ assay was v3. The method was immunoSEQ multiplex PCR; TCRdb's version includes in-frame clones alone and lacks a portion of them. The sample has about 26,000 clones; roughly 72% are singletons. The V end was cut by 0 bases, the J end by 6 bases, with 9 bases between. The CDR3 covers 15 residues. CDR1 is MNHEY, CDR2 SVGAGI, per germline. Time point described: pre-treatment sample, taken before nivolumab and TIL therapy. Most excised metastases sampled were pleural nodules or supraclavicular lymph nodes. Enrollment ran from October 2017 to early 2020. Only a few counts were recorded for this clone.

This chain joins TRBV6-5 and TRBJ1-6; the D is unclear. The sequence came from a person between 30 and 80 years old with non-small cell lung cancer. Material: tumor tissue, obtained at baseline. CDR3 in amino acids: CASSYSRVSNSPLHF. DNA for the CDR3: TGTGCCAGCAGTTACTCGAGGGTCAGTAATTCACCCCTCCACTTT.